This T cell receptor beta chain was found in a study of T cells of healthy individuals. This clonotype showed up many times. Trimming pared 4 bases from V and 6 bases from J, leaving 13 bases between. The length of the CDR3 is 13 residues. TCRdb reprocessed the 5' RACE reads via MiXCR and lists one record per CDR3 protein. The sample consists of more than 60,000 distinct CDR3 sequences, 16% of them appearing once. This rearrangement joins TRBV12-3 or TRBV12-4 to TRBJ2-7; D not certain. The receptor's source is a human donor in good health. The CDR3 loop is CASSSTRVGEQYF. The CDR3 region has the DNA TGTGCCAGCAGTTCTACTCGCGTCGGCGAGCAGTACTTC.